These 11 T cell receptor beta chains were all obtained from the same sample, sequenced in a study of T cell repertoires in cytomegalovirus infection. MiXCR, run by TCRdb on the reads, gives a single entry per CDR3 protein. This table has a few hundred thousand distinct CDR3 sequences, about 18% appearing once. Sequencing input: CD8+ T cells from PBMCs. These receptors all come from a human donor in good health (CMV status not recorded). Some clones in this sample may be carry-over from other donors' samples.

J is TRBJ1-2 and V is TRBV20-1; D might be TRBD1 (5 bases). V was trimmed by 2 bases and J by 4 bases, leaving 11 bases between them. The germline gives CDR1 DFQATT, CDR2 SNEGSKA (reference sequence). This CDR3 has 13 amino acids. The CDR3 bases are TGCAGTGCTAGACCGCCAGGGATCTATGGCTACACCTTC. It codes for CSARPPGIYGYTF.

The chain links TRBV6-5 to TRBJ1-4; TRBD1 matches 8 bases. From germline, CDR1 is MNHEY and CDR2 SVGAGI. Unmatched junction bases numbered 10, after V lost 2 bases and J lost 5 bases. CDR3 length: 17 residues. CDR3 amino acids: CASSYAKGTGINEKLFF. Here the CDR3 DNA reads TGTGCCAGCAGTTACGCGAAGGGGACAGGCATAAATGAAAAACTGTTTTTT.

This clonotype was detected many times. The gene calls are TRBV7-9 and TRBJ1-1; possibly TRBD1 for D (6 bases). The CDR3 is 14 residues long. The ends were cut back, 4 bases at V and 4 bases at J, with 13 bases in the middle. Germline CDR1 is SEHNR and CDR2 is FQNEAQ (reference sequence). Here the CDR3 reads CASSSGGAGTEAFF. DNA of the CDR3: TGTGCCAGCAGCTCTGGGGGCGCGGGCACTGAAGCTTTCTTT.

Here the CDR3 reads CASLSIDSNTEAFF. In nucleotides, the CDR3 is TGTGCCAGCCTGAGCATCGACAGTAACACTGAAGCTTTCTTT. This chain connects TRBV27 to TRBJ1-1; weak D call: TRBD1 (5 bases). Trimming removed 8 bases at V and 2 bases at J, with 15 bases between. Germline V gene data show CDR1 as MNHEY and CDR2 as SMNVEV (reference sequence). The length of the CDR3 is 14 residues.

At least ten counts were recorded for this clonotype. The V gene is TRBV7-2, the J gene TRBJ1-2; D perhaps matches TRBD1 (6 bases). CDR1 is SGHTA, CDR2 FQGNSA, per germline. The CDR3 spans 17 residues. Trimming stripped 1 base from V and 2 bases from J, with 17 bases between. For the CDR3, the DNA is TGTGCCAGCAGCTTAGAGGGTGGACAGCCCTTCAACTATGGCTACACCTTC. Its translation is CASSLEGGQPFNYGYTF.

In DNA form, the CDR3 reads TGTGCCAGCAGCAGAACCCGGCGGCCTCGCCGGGAAGAGACCCAGTACTTC. It is translated as CASSRTRRPRREETQYF. The chain has TRBV5-5 and TRBJ2-5; no definite D call. The V gene's germline CDR1 is SGHKS and CDR2 YYEKEE (reference sequence). V was shortened by 4 bases and J by 3 bases, with 22 bases between the two germline ends. The CDR3 consists of 17 residues.

This clonotype has a count of ten or more. The chain combines TRBV7-8 with TRBJ2-7, with 9 bases that match TRBD2. The V segment lost 4 bases and the J segment 6 bases; nucleotides outside the gene matches: 7. The CDR3 contains 14 residues. The V gene's germline CDR1 is SGHVS and CDR2 FQNEAQ. CDR3 region: CASSWPGLASEQYF. CDR3 in DNA: TGTGCCAGCAGCTGGCCGGGACTAGCAAGCGAGCAGTACTTC.

The chain employs TRBV2 and TRBJ2-1, with 8 nucleotides matching TRBD2. There are 21 residues in the CDR3. Unmatched junction bases numbered 16, after V lost 0 bases and J lost 0 bases. Per the germline V gene, CDR1 is SNHLY and CDR2 is FYNNEI. As DNA, the CDR3 is TGTGCCAGCAGTGAAGCTACGAGAGTGTCGGGGACTAGAGGCTCCTACAATGAGCAGTTCTTC. This encodes CASSEATRVSGTRGSYNEQFF.

This clonotype was recorded at least ten times. This chain connects TRBV27 to TRBJ2-7; D is ambiguous. The V and J ends lost 2 bases and 4 bases respectively, with 9 bases between them. Germline CDR1 reads MNHEY; CDR2 reads SMNVEV (reference sequence). This CDR3 is 13 amino acids long. CDR3 protein: CASSLHPSYEQYF. CDR3 nucleotides: TGTGCCAGCAGTTTACACCCCTCGTACGAGCAGTACTTC.

This clonotype was seen ten or more times. V gene TRBV7-6 combines with J gene TRBJ2-5; D not certain. The germline CDR1 and CDR2 sequences are SGHVS and FNYEAQ. The CDR3 extends over 15 amino acids. Trimming took 7 bases from V and 5 from J, leaving 20 bases between them. Here the CDR3 reads CASTEKPGYTETQYF. Here the CDR3 DNA reads TGTGCCAGCACCGAGAAGCCGGGTTATACGGAGACCCAGTACTTC.

This chain uses TRBV20-1 with TRBJ2-7; 9 bases are a match to TRBD1. This CDR3 has 14 amino acids. The ends lost 5 bases at V and 3 bases at J; junction bases unmatched: 8. Germline-derived CDR1 and CDR2 are DFQATT and SNEGSKA (reference sequence). The CDR3 DNA sequence: TGCAGTGCTGCCCGGGACAGGGCGATCTACGAGCAGTACTTC. Translation gives CSAARDRAIYEQYF.